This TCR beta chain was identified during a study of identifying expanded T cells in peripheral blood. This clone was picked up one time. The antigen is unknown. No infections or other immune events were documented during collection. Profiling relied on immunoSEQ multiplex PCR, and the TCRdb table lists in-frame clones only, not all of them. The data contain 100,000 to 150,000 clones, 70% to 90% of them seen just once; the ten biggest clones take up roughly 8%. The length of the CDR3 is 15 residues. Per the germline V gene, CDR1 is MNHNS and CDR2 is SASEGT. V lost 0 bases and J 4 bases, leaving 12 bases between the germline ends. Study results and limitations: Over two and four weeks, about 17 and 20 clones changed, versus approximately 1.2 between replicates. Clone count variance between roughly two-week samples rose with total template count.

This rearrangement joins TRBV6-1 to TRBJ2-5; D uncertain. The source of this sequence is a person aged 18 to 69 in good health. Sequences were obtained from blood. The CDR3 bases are TGTGCCAGCAGTGAAGCTTTAAATTTGGGAGAGACCCAGTACTTC. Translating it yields CASSEALNLGETQYF.